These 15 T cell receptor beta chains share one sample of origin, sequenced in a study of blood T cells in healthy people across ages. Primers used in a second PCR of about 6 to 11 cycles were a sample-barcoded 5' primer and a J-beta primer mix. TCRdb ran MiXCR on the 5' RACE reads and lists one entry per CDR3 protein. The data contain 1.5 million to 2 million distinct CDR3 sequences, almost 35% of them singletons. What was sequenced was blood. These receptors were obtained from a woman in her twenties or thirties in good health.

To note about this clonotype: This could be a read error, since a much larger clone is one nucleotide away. The CDR3 nucleotides are TGTGCCAGCAGCTTACGAGGGATGAGCACTGAAGCTTTCTTT. As protein: CASSLRGMSTEAFF. The V call is TRBV7-2, the J call TRBJ1-1; unclear D gene. This CDR3 is 14 amino acids long. V lost 2 bases, J lost 4 bases, and 11 bases lay in between. From germline, CDR1 is SGHTA and CDR2 FQGNSA.

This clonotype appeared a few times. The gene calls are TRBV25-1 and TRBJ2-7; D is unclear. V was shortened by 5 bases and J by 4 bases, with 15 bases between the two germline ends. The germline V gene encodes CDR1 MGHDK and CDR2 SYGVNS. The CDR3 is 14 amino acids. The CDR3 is CASSLSREGYEQYF. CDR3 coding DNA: TGTGCCAGCAGTCTATCAAGGGAAGGGTACGAGCAGTACTTC.

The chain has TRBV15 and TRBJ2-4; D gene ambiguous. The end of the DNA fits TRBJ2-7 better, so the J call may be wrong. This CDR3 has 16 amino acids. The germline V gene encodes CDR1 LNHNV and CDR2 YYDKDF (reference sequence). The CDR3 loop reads CATSRDRACSSDEQYF. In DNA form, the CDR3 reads TGTGCCACCAGCAGAGATCGGGCTTGCAGTTCCGACGAGCAGTACTTC.

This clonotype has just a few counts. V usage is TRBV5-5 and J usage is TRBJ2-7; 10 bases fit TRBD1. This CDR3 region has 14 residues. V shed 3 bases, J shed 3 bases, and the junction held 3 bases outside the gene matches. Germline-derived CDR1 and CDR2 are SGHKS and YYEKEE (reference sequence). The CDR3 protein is CASSWGQGIYEQYF. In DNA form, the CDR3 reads TGTGCCAGCAGCTGGGGACAGGGGATCTACGAGCAGTACTTC. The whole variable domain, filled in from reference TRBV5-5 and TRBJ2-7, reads DAGVTQSPTHLIKTRGQQVTLRCSPISGHKSVSWYQQVLGQGPQFIFQYYEKEERGRGNFPDRFSARQFPNYSSELNVNALLLGDSALYLCASSWGQGIYEQYFGPGTRLTVT.

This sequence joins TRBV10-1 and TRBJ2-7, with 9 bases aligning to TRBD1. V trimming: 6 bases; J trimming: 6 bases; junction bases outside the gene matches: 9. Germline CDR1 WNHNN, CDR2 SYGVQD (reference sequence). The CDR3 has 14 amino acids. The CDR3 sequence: CASSVLGQGIEQYF. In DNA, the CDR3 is TGCGCCAGCAGCGTCCTGGGACAGGGTATCGAGCAGTACTTC.

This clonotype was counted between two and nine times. CDR3 bases: TGTGCCAGCAGCACGAGAGGACAGGTCGGTGGCTACACCTTC. It is translated as CASSTRGQVGGYTF. The V gene is TRBV5-5, the J gene TRBJ1-2, with 7 bases that match TRBD1. The CDR3 has 14 amino acids. Germline V gene sequence: CDR1 SGHKS, CDR2 YYEKEE (reference sequence). V lost 4 bases and J lost 7; bases outside the gene matches: 10.

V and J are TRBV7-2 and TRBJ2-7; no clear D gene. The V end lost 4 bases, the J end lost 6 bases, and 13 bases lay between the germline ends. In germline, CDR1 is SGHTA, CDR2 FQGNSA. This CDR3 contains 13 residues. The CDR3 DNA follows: TGTGCCAGCAGCTCCGTCGTTTGGAGCGAGCAGTACTTC. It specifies CASSSVVWSEQYF.

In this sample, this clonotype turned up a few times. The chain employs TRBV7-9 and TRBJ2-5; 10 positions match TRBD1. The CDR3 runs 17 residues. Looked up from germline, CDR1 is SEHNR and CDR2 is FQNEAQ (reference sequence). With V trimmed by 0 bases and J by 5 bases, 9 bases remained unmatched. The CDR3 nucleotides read TGTGCCAGCAGCTTAGCCGGGACAGGGGCCTTGCTGGAGACCCAGTACTTC. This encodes CASSLAGTGALLETQYF.

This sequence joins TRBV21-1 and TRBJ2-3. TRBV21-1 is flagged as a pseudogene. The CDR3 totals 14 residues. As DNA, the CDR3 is TGTGCCAGCAGCTTCAGGAGAACCACAGATACGCAGTATTTT. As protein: CASSFRRTTDTQYF.

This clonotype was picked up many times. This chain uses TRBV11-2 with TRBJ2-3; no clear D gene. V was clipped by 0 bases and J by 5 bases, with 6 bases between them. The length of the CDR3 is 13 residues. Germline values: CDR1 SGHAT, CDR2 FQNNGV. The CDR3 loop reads CASSLDRGDTQYF. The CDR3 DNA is TGTGCCAGCAGCTTAGATCGAGGAGATACGCAGTATTTT.

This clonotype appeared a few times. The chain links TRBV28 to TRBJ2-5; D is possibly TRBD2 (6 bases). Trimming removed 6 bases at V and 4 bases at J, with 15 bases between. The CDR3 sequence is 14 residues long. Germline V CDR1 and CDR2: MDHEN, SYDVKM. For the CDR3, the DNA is TGTGCCAGCAGCCCAGACCCCGGGGGAGAGACCCAGTACTTC. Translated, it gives CASSPDPGGETQYF.

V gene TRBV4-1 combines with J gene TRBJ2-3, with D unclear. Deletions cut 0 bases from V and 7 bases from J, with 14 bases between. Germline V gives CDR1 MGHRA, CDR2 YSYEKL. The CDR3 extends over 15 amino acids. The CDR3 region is CASSQDSTLANTQYF. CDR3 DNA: TGCGCCAGCAGCCAAGACTCGACCTTGGCGAATACGCAGTATTTT.

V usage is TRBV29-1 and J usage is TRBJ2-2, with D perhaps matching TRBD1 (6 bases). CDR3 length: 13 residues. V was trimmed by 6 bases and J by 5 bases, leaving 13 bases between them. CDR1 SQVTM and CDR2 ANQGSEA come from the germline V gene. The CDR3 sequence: CSVPGQITGELFF. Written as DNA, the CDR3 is TGCAGCGTACCGGGACAAATTACCGGGGAGCTGTTTTTT.

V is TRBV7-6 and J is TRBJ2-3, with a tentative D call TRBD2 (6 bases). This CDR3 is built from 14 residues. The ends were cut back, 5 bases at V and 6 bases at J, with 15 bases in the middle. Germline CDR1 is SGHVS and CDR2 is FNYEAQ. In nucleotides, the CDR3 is TGTGCCAGCAGCCCGCCCCTAGCGATTGATACGCAGTATTTT. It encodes CASSPPLAIDTQYF.

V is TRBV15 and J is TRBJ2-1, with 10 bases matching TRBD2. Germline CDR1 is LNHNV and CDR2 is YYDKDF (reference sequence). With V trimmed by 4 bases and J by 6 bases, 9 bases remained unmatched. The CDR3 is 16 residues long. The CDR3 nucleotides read TGTGCCACCAGCATACCAGCGGGGGGGCGAGGCAATGAGCAGTTCTTC. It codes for CATSIPAGGRGNEQFF.